Listed below are T cell receptor beta chains from one sample, sequenced in a study of shared clonotypes between healthy human individuals. This table comes from immunoSEQ multiplex PCR, and its TCRdb copy is limited to in-frame clones, with some not included. In the table there are 800,000 to 1,200,000 clones, about 84% of which are singletons. Sequenced sample: memory CD4+ T cells from PBMCs. The receptor set was obtained from a young man in good health. Some clones in this sample may be carry-over from other donors' samples. Each CDR3 is given with its conserved first and last residue. Each record gives: D gene, J gene, V gene, clone size, CDR3 DNA, CDR3 protein. The D gene is left open where the match is weak. Size values are once, few and many counts, or a class for expanded clones, and some rows have none.

NA,TRBJ2-5,TRBV5-6,NA,TGTGCCAGCAGCTTAGAGGGTGGGGGCGAGACCCAGTACTTC,CASSLEGGGETQYF
TRBD2,TRBJ2-7,TRBV28,NA,TGTGCCAGCAGTTTATCCCTCAGACTAGCGGGGACCTACGAGCAGTACTTC,CASSLSLRLAGTYEQYF
NA,TRBJ1-2,TRBV14,NA,TGTGCCAGCAGCGCACCACGAGATACAGGAGCAGCCGGCTACACCTTC,CASSAPRDTGAAGYTF
NA,TRBJ2-2,TRBV5-1,NA,TGCGCCAGCAGCCCGGCCTTGGGGGACACCGGGGAGCTGTTTTTT,CASSPALGDTGELFF
NA,TRBJ2-4,TRBV5-4,NA,TGTGCCAGCAGCCACGAGGGAGGCGGGGGCGGCAAAAACATTCAGTACTTC,CASSHEGGGGGKNIQYF
NA,TRBJ1-2,TRBV5-1,NA,TGCGCCAGCAGCTTCCTAACAGGGTCTAACTATGGCTACACCTTC,CASSFLTGSNYGYTF
TRBD2,TRBJ2-3,TRBV4-1,few,TGCGCCAGCAGCCAAGCTCCGGGGGGGAGGGCCTTAGATACGCAGTATTTT,CASSQAPGGRALDTQYF
TRBD1,TRBJ1-5,TRBV14,many,TGTGCCAGCAGCAAAACAGGGGGCTTTAATCAGCCCCAGCATTTT,CASSKTGGFNQPQHF
NA,TRBJ2-3,TRBV15,few,TGTGCCACCAGCAGAGACCCCACAGATACGCAGTATTTT,CATSRDPTDTQYF
NA,TRBJ2-5,TRBV5-1,NA,TGCGCCAGCAGCTTGTCCAACAGGGAAGAGACCCAGTACTTC,CASSLSNREETQYF
NA,TRBJ2-1,TRBV5-4,NA,TGTGCCAGCAGCCCGTCCGGGACGGGGACCTACAATGAGCAGTTCTTC,CASSPSGTGTYNEQFF
NA,TRBJ1-1,TRBV28,NA,TGTGCCAGCAGTGCCTCAGGGACAGAAGCTTTCTTT,CASSASGTEAFF
NA,TRBJ1-2,TRBV7-2,NA,TGTGCCAGCAGCTTAGGTCCAGAATTCTATGGCTACACCTTC,CASSLGPEFYGYTF
NA,TRBJ2-5,TRBV28,many,TGTGCCAGCAGTTATCCCGCGAGGGGGTACGAAGAGACCCAGTACTTC,CASSYPARGYEETQYF
TRBD2,TRBJ2-1,TRBV29-1,NA,TGCAGCCGGGCTAGCGGAACCTACAATGAGCAGTTCTTC,CSRASGTYNEQFF
TRBD2,TRBJ2-1,TRBV5-6,NA,TGTGCCAGCAGCTTTATGGGTCTAGCGGGGGCTGAGCAGTTCTTC,CASSFMGLAGAEQFF
TRBD1,TRBJ2-7,TRBV9,NA,TGTGCCAGCAGCGCGGGACAGGGGTTCGACGAGCAGTACTTC,CASSAGQGFDEQYF
NA,TRBJ1-5,TRBV7-2,NA,TGTGCCAGCAGCTTAGTTCCCGGTCCGGGTCAGCCCCAGCATTTT,CASSLVPGPGQPQHF
NA,TRBJ2-1,TRBV2,NA,TGTGCCAGCAGTGCCTCCCGGGACCCTAGGCACAATGAGCAGTTCTTC,CASSASRDPRHNEQFF
TRBD2,TRBJ2-3,TRBV28,NA,TGTGCCAGCAGACTAGCGGGGCCCACAGATACGCAGTATTTT,CASRLAGPTDTQYF
NA,TRBJ2-3,TRBV7-9,NA,TGTGCCAGCAGCCTCCTGACTAGTCGTACCGCAGATACGCAGTATTTT,CASSLLTSRTADTQYF
NA,TRBJ2-2,TRBV11-1,NA,TGTGCCAGCAGCTCCTCCCCTTTTCCGAACACCGGGGAGCTGTTTTTT,CASSSSPFPNTGELFF
NA,TRBJ1-2,TRBV4-1,NA,TGCGCCAGCAGCCAAGCGGAGTCAACCACCGCCGGCTACACCTTC,CASSQAESTTAGYTF
NA,TRBJ1-2,TRBV4-2,NA,TGTGCCAGCAGCCAAGATAGGAGGGGGGCCTATTTTTCAAACTATGGCTACACCTTC,CASSQDRRGAYFSNYGYTF
NA,TRBJ2-2,TRBV7-2,NA,TGTGCCAGCAGCTTAGGGAGGGGAGCCGGGGAGCTGTTTTTT,CASSLGRGAGELFF
TRBD2,TRBJ2-1,TRBV28,NA,TGTGCCAGCGGGTTAGCGGGAGTGAACGATGAGCAGTTCTTC,CASGLAGVNDEQFF
NA,TRBJ2-3,TRBV9,NA,TGTGCCAGCAGCCCCTACCCTGGGGGCACAGATACGCAGTATTTT,CASSPYPGGTDTQYF
NA,TRBJ2-5,TRBV5-1,NA,TGCGCCAGCAGCTCGAAACAGTTTGTGGCAGGAGAGACCCAGTACTTC,CASSSKQFVAGETQYF
NA,TRBJ1-1,TRBV19,NA,TGTGCCAGTAGTTTCGATGTCCGGGGTAGGGACACTGAAGCTTTCTTT,CASSFDVRGRDTEAFF
TRBD1,TRBJ2-7,TRBV4-3,NA,TGCGCCAGCAGCCTCAAACAGGGGGGCTACGAGCAGTACTTC,CASSLKQGGYEQYF